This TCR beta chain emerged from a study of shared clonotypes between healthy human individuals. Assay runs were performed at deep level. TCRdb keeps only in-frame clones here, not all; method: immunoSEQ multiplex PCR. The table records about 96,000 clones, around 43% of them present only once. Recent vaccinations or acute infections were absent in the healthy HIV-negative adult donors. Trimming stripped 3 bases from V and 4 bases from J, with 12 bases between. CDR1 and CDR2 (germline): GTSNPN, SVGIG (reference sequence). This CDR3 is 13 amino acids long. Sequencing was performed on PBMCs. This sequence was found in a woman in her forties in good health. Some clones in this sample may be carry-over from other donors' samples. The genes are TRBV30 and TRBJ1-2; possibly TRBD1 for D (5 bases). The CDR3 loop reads CAWSGGFSYGYTF. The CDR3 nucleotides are TGTGCCTGGAGCGGGGGGTTTAGCTATGGCTACACCTTC.